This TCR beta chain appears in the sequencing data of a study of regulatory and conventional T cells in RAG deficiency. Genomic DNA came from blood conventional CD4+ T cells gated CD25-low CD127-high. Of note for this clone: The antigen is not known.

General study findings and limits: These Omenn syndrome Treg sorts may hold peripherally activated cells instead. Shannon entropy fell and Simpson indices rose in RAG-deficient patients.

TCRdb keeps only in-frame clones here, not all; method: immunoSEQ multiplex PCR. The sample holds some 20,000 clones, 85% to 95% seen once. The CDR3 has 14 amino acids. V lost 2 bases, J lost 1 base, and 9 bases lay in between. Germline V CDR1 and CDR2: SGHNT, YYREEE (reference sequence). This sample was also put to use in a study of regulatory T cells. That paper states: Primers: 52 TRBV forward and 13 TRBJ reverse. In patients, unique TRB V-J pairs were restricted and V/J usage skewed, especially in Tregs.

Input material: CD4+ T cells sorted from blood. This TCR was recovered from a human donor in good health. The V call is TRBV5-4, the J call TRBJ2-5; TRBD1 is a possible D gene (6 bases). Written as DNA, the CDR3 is TGTGCCAGCAGCTTTCAGGGGTCCCAAGAGACCCAGTACTTC. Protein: CASSFQGSQETQYF.